This T cell receptor beta chain was documented in a study of T cells after yellow fever vaccination (dated by TCRdb to about 2019). In the study overall: The SMART-Seq v4 Ultra Low Input RNA kit was used to prepare libraries from fractions with low cell numbers. To follow T-cell clones before and after both primary and booster YFV17D yellow fever vaccination, bulk TCR alpha and beta repertoires underwent longitudinal sequencing. Two healthy male donors, one aged 18 to 29 and one aged 30 to 40 years, made up the cohort. Blood was collected at multiple timepoints before and after primary and secondary immunization, and bulk PBMC replicates and cell subsets were isolated.

TCR cDNA was made using 5'RACE template switching, a step that added a universal primer site and unique molecular identifiers. Priming for cDNA synthesis came from both the TCR alpha and TCR beta constant segments. Library amplification involved two PCR steps, and the second step added sample barcodes and sequencing adapters. Sequencing of libraries was performed on Illumina HiSeq 2500 (2x100 bp) or NovaSeq (2x150 bp). The study's own analysis went as follows. Demultiplexing of reads and collapsing into UMI consensus sequences were performed with MIGEC, and V(D)J alignment was carried out with MiXCR. Clonotypes responding to the vaccine were identified with edgeR on replicate PBMC samples, with the criteria of FDR below 0.01 and a log2 fold change above 5 up to day 15. Each bulk clonotype was labeled CD4 or CD8 based on which sequenced repertoire, CD4 or CD8, contained the clonotype at higher abundance. In TCRdb, the public reads were trimmed at Q25 with fastp and aligned with MiXCR, with productive beta chains retained. Every entry covers one CDR3 protein and lists the most common genes and DNA from its rows. The V and J calls shown here were made by TCRdb, not taken from the authors' results. Across this sample there are hundreds of thousands of distinct CDR3 sequences, with about 12% seen only once. About 16% of the sample comes from the top ten.

Note on this clonotype: The clone's antigen remains unknown. Base qualities are not recorded, but no much larger clone differs from it by a single base.

V sheds 6 bases and J sheds 4 bases, leaving 13 bases between their ends. CDR1 and CDR2, per the germline V gene, are SQVTM and ANQGSEA. The CDR3 goes from the cysteine to the phenylalanine over 14 residues. The retained sequence is limited to the CDR3, 42 bases, with the frame set at the first base. Taken with the paper, the label for treatment or condition translates to: live attenuated yellow fever vaccine strain. At each blood-draw timepoint, two biological replicates of bulk PBMCs were collected. PBMCs were isolated from peripheral blood using a standard Ficoll-Paque protocol. TriZol was used to extract RNA from bulk PBMCs, CD4 and CD8 fractions, and dextramer-positive and dextramer-negative fractions. Paper-wide results and their limitations: A small fraction of clonotypes appeared in both the CD4 and CD8 compartments, likely as a result of convergent recombination. Most clones expanded after primary vaccination were re-detected after the booster (96% of CD4 and approximately 85% of CD8), suggesting broad memory maintenance. Compared with the primary T-cell response, the secondary T-cell response was weaker but faster, peaking on day 5 rather than day 15. Because abundant contaminating clonotypes from the bulk population could be contained in FACS-sorted repertoires, computational filtering was required. The study included only two donors, which limits how far the findings can be generalized.

The chain is assembled from TRBV29-1 and TRBJ2-6; D gene: possibly TRBD2, on 5 matching bases. Sequences were derived from PBMCs, sampled on the day of the yellow fever booster vaccination. This TCR was sampled from a man under 40 who received the YFV17D yellow fever vaccine. Here is the DNA: TGCAGCGTCGCCGGGAATACCGGGGCCAACGTCCTGACTTTC. Its product reads: CSVAGNTGANVLTF. Reference TRBV29-1 and TRBJ2-6 proteins supply the regions before and after the CDR3; the full variable domain is: SAVISQKPSRDICQRGTSLTIQCQVDSQVTMMFWYRQQPGQSLTLIATANQGSEATYESGFVIDKFPISRPNLTFSTLTVSNMSPEDSSIYLCSVAGNTGANVLTFGAGSRLTVL.